Detailed here is one T cell receptor beta chain. Trimming removed 5 bases from V and 3 bases from J; junction bases left unmatched: 8. This CDR3 region has 15 residues. CDR1 MNHEY and CDR2 SMNVEV come from the germline V gene (reference sequence). This sample is drawn from a study of cytomegalovirus exposure and HLA in healthy donors. Profiling relied on immunoSEQ multiplex PCR, and the TCRdb table lists in-frame clones only, not all of them. This sample has roughly 140,000 clones, with approximately 91% found just once. The sequence was collected from a woman under 30 in good health and CMV-seropositive. This sequence joins TRBV27 and TRBJ2-7; 9 bases are shared with TRBD1. Sequencing input: PBMCs. The CDR3 DNA reads as TGTGCCAGCAGTGCAACCGGGACAGGGCGCTACGAGCAGTACTTC. It codes for CASSATGTGRYEQYF.